The present T cell receptor beta chain was sequenced within a study of shared clonotypes between healthy human individuals. Study details: Per donor, three plates held CD4 naive cells, three held CD4 memory, two held CD8 naive and one held CD8 memory.

CD45RO negativity and positive selection for CCR7 defined naive CD8 cells, a population that excluded terminally differentiated effector memory CD45RA+ cells. All participating donors were Caucasian adults from Nashville, Tennessee. Researchers ran the assay at a deep level. Using roughly 180 ng DNA, approximately 27,000 T cell genomes, the sorted-subset replicate PCRs were run. The assay was immunoSEQ multiplex PCR, and TCRdb's table has in-frame clones only and misses some. The sample carries about 2.2 million clones, just over 90% recorded once. The CDR3 loop spans 13 amino acids. Germline-derived CDR1 and CDR2 are MGHRA and YSYEKL. Trimming removed 1 base from V and 6 bases from J, with 9 bases in between.

The sequencing input was naive CD8+ T cells from PBMCs. The chain combines TRBV4-1 with TRBJ1-1, with D possibly being TRBD1 (5 bases). This TCR was sampled from a man younger than 30 in good health. Some clones in this sample may be carry-over from other donors' samples. The CDR3 DNA sequence: TGCGCCAGCAGCCAAGGACAGTTACCTGAAGCTTTCTTT. Protein: CASSQGQLPEAFF.